What follows is one T cell receptor beta chain and its context. Antigen specificity is unknown. Patients had received no treatment of any kind before thyroid surgery. This sample stems from a study of metastatic and nonmetastatic thyroid tumors. At the level of the study: Comparative analysis of repertoires was undertaken across blood and tumor or nodule tissue obtained from malignant and benign thyroid patients.

General study results and limits: Versus benign nodules, malignant thyroid tumors reportedly had significantly higher TCR beta diversity, in blood and tumor.

Authors' analysis steps: Building a distant-metastasis classifier for papillary thyroid cancer drew on CDR3 differences across clinicopathological groups. TCRdb reassembled clones from the PCR reads with MiXCR. The V and J calls and clone size come from TCRdb's table, not from the authors' own analysis. The table lists some 19,000 clones, around 25% of them singletons. The specimen sequenced was blood. This TCR came from a male donor with papillary thyroid cancer or a benign thyroid nodule (not recorded which). Some clones in this sample may be carry-over from other donors' samples.

The CDR3 DNA follows: TGTGCCAGCAGTTCAACAGTCAGGGACAACGTCCTGACTTTC. Translation gives CASSSTVRDNVLTF. The chain joins TRBV7-9 to TRBJ2-6, with D possibly being TRBD1 (5 bases). The CDR3 loop spans 14 amino acids. Trimming shortened V by 6 bases and J by 9 bases, and 15 bases separated the two germline ends. CDR1 SEHNR and CDR2 FQNEAQ come from the germline V gene (reference sequence).